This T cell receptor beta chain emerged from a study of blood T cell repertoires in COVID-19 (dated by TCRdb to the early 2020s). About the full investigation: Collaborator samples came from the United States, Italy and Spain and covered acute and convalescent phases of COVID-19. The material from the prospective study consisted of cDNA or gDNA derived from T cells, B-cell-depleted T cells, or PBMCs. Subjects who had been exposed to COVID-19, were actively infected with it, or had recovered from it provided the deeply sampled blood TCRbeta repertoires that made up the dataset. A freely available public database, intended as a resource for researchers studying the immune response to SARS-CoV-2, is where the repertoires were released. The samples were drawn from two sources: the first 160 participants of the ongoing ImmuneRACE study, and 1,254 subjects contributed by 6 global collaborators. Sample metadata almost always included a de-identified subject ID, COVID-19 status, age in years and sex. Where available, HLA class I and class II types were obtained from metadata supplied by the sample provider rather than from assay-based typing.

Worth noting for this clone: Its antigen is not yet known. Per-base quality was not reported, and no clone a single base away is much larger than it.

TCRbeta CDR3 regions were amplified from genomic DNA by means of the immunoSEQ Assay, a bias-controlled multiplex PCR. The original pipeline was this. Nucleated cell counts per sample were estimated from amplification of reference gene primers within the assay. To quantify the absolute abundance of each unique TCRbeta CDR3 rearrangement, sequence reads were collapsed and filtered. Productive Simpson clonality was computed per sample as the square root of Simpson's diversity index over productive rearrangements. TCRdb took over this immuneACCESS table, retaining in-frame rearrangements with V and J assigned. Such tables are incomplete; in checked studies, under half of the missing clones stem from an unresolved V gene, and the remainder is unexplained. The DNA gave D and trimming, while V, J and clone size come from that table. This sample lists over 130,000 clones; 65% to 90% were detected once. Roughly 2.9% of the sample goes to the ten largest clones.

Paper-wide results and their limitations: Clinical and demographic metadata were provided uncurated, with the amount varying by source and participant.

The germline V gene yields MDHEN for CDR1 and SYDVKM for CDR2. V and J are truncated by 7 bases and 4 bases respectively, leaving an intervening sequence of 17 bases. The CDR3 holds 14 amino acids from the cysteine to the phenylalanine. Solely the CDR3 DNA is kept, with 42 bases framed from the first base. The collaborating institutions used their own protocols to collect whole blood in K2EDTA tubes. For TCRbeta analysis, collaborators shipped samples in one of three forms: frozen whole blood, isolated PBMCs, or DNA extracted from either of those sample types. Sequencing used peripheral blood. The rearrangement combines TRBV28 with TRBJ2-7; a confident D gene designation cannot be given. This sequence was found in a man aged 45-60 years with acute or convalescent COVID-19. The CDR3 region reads CASNHLSEDYEQYF. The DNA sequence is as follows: TGTGCCAGCAATCATCTATCAGAGGATTACGAGCAGTACTTC.